Following are 4 T cell receptor beta chains from one sample sequenced in a study of CD8 T cell repertoires and HIV-1 epitope variants. The repertoire was sequenced with immunoSEQ multiplex PCR; TCRdb's copy has only in-frame clones and lacks some. The repertoire has several thousand clones, approximately 64% of them found once; the top ten carry over 35%. These receptors' antigens are unknown. Source material: cultured CD8+ T cells derived from PBMCs. All receptors come from a male donor with HIV.

The genes are TRBV28 and TRBJ2-7; D is perhaps TRBD2 (5 bases). The CDR3 totals 13 residues. CDR1 MDHEN and CDR2 SYDVKM come from the germline V gene. Trimming took 5 bases from V and 5 from J, leaving 13 bases between them. The DNA of the CDR3 is TGTGCCAGCAGTAGGAGAGGGTTCGACGAGCAGTACTTC. Its protein is CASSRRGFDEQYF.

V is TRBV28 and J is TRBJ2-7, with 10 bases matching TRBD2. The CDR3 is 16 amino acids. Germline CDR1 MDHEN, CDR2 SYDVKM. The J segment lost 1 base and the V segment lost 4 bases, leaving 7 bases of the junction unmatched. Here the CDR3 reads CASSSLAGGRSYEQYF. The CDR3 nucleotides are TGTGCCAGCAGTTCTTTAGCGGGAGGACGTTCCTACGAGCAGTACTTC.

This clone was counted only a few times. The chain has TRBV7-9 and TRBJ2-1; D is perhaps TRBD1 or TRBD2 (6 bases each). The CDR3 has 14 residues. Germline values: CDR1 SEHNR, CDR2 FQNEAQ (reference sequence). V lost 1 base and J 8 bases, leaving 12 bases between the germline ends. The CDR3 loop is CASSLVGASDEQFF. Written as DNA, the CDR3 is TGTGCCAGCAGCTTAGTGGGGGCTAGCGATGAGCAGTTCTTC.

V and J are TRBV30 and TRBJ2-3; no firm D call. The V gene's germline CDR1 is GTSNPN and CDR2 SVGIG (reference sequence). The CDR3 contains 14 residues. The germline V and J ends were trimmed by 1 base and 6 bases, with 14 bases remaining between them. The CDR3 bases are TGTGCCTGGAGTGGTGAGGTTGTTGGCGATACGCAGTATTTT. This gives the protein CAWSGEVVGDTQYF. Filled out from reference TRBV30 and TRBJ2-3, the complete variable domain reads SQTIHQWPATLVQPVGSPLSLECTVEGTSNPNLYWYRQAAGRGLQLLFYSVGIGQISSEVPQNLSASRPQDRQFILSSKKLLLSDSGFYLCAWSGEVVGDTQYFGPGTRLTVL.